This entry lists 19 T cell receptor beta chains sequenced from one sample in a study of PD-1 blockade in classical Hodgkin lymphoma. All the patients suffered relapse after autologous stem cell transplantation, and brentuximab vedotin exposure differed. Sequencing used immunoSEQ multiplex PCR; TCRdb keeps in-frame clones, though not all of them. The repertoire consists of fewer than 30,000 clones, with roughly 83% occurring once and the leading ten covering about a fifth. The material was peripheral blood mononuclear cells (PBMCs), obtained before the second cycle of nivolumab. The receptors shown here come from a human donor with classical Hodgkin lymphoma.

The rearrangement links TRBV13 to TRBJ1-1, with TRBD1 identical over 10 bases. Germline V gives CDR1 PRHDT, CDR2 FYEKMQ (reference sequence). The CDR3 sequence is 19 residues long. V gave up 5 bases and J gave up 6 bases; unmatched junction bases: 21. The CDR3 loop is CASSLATDRGHGRFAEAFF. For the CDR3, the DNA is TGTGCCAGCAGCCTAGCCACCGACAGGGGGCACGGGAGGTTCGCTGAAGCTTTCTTT.

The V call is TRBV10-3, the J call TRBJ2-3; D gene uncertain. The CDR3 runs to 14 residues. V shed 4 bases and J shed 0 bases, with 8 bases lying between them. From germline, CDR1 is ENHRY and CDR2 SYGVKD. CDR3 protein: CAISATSSTDTQYF. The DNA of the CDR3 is TGTGCCATCAGTGCAACAAGCAGCACAGATACGCAGTATTTT.

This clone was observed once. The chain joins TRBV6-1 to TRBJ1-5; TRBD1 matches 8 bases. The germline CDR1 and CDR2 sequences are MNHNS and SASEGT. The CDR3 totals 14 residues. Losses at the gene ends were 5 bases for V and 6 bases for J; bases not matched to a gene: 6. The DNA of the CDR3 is TGTGCCAGCAGTAGCAGGGGGCCGGGTCAGCCCCAGCATTTT. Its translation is CASSSRGPGQPQHF.

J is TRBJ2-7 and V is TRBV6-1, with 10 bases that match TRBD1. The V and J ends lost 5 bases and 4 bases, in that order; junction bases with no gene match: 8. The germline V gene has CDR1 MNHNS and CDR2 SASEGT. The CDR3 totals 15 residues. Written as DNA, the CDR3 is TGTGCCAGCAGTCTCCGGGACAGGGGACTTTACGAGCAGTACGTC. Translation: CASSLRDRGLYEQYV.

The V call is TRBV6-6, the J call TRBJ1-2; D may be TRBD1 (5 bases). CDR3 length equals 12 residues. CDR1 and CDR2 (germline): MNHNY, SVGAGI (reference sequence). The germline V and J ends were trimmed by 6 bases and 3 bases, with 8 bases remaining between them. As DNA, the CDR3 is TGTGCCAGCAGGAGGGGCGACTATGGCTACACCTTC. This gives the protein CASRRGDYGYTF.

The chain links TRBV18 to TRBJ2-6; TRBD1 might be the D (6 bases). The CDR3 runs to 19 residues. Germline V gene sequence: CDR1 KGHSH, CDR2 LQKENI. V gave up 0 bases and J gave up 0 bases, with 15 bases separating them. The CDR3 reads CASSPPARGTRSGANVLTF. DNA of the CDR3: TGTGCCAGCTCACCACCCGCGAGGGGGACACGCTCTGGGGCCAACGTCCTGACTTTC.

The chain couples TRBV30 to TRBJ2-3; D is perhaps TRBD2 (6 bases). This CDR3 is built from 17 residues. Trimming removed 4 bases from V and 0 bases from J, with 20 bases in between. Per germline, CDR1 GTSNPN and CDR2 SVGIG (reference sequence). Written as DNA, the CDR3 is TGTGCCTGGACCCCATCGGGAGATCACATAAGCACAGATACGCAGTATTTT. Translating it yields CAWTPSGDHISTDTQYF. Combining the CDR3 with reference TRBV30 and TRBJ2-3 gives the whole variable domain SQTIHQWPATLVQPVGSPLSLECTVEGTSNPNLYWYRQAAGRGLQLLFYSVGIGQISSEVPQNLSASRPQDRQFILSSKKLLLSDSGFYLCAWTPSGDHISTDTQYFGPGTRLTVL.

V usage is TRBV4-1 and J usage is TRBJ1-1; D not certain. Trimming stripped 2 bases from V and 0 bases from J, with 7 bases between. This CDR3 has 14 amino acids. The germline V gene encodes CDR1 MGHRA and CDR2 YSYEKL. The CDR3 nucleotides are TGCGCCAGCAGCCAATGGGGATTGAACACTGAAGCTTTCTTT. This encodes CASSQWGLNTEAFF.

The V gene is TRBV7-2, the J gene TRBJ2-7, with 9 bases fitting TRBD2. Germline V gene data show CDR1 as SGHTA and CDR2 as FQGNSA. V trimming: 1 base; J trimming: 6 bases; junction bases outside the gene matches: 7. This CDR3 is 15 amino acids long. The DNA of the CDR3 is TGTGCCAGCAGCTTAGTAGGGACTAGCAACTTCGAGCAGTACTTC. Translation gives CASSLVGTSNFEQYF. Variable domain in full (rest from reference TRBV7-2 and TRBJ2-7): GAGVSQSPSNKVTEKGKDVELRCDPISGHTALYWYRQSLGQGLEFLIYFQGNSAPDKSGLPSDRFSAERTGGSVSTLTIQRTQQEDSAVYLCASSLVGTSNFEQYFGPGTRLTVT.

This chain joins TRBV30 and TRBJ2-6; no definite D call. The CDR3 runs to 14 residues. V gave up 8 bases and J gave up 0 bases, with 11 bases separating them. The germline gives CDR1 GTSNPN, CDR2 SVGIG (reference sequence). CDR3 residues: CAAGLASGANVLTF. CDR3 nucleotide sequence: TGTGCCGCCGGTCTGGCCTCTGGGGCCAACGTCCTGACTTTC. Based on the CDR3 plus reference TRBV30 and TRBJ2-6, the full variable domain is SQTIHQWPATLVQPVGSPLSLECTVEGTSNPNLYWYRQAAGRGLQLLFYSVGIGQISSEVPQNLSASRPQDRQFILSSKKLLLSDSGFYLCAAGLASGANVLTFGAGSRLTVL.

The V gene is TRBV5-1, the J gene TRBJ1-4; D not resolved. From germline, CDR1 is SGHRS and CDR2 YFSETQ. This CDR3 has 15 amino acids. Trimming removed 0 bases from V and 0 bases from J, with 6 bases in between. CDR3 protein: CASSLGPATNEKLFF. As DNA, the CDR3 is TGCGCCAGCAGCTTGGGACCTGCAACTAATGAAAAACTGTTTTTT.

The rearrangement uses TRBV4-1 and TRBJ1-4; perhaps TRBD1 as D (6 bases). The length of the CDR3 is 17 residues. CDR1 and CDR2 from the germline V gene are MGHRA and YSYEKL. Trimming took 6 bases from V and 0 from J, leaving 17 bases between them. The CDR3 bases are TGCGCCAGCAGAAATCCGACAGGCGGCTCAACTAATGAAAAACTGTTTTTT. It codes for CASRNPTGGSTNEKLFF.

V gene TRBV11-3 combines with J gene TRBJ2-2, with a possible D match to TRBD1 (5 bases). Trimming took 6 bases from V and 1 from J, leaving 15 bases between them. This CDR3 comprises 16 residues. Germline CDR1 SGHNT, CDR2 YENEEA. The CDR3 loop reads CASSPRTQENTGELFF. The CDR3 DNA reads TGTGCCAGCAGTCCTCGGACACAAGAGAACACCGGGGAGCTGTTTTTT.

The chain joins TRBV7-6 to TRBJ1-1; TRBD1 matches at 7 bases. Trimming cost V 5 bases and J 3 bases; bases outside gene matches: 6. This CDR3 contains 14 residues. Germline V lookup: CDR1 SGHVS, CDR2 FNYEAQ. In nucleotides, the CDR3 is TGTGCCAGCAGCCCCAGACAGGGTTACACTGAAGCTTTCTTT. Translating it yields CASSPRQGYTEAFF.

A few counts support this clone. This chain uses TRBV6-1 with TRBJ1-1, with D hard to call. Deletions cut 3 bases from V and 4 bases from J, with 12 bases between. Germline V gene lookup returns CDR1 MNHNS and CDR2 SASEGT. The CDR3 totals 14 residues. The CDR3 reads CASSDPFGLTEAFF. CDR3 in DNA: TGTGCCAGCAGTGACCCATTTGGGCTCACTGAAGCTTTCTTT.

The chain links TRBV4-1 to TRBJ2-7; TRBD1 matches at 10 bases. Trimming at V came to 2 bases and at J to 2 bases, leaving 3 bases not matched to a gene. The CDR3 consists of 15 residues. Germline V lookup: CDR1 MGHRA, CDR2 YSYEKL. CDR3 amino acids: CASSQSGTGAYEQYF. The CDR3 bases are TGCGCCAGCAGCCAATCCGGGACAGGGGCCTACGAGCAGTACTTC.

In nucleotides, the CDR3 is TGCGCCAGCAGCAATTCGGACAGGGACACTGAAGCTTTCTTT. Its protein product is CASSNSDRDTEAFF. The V call is TRBV4-3, the J call TRBJ1-1; 8 positions match TRBD1. The CDR3 has 14 amino acids. Germline lookup yields CDR1 LGHNA and CDR2 YSLEER. V lost 5 bases to trimming and J lost 3 bases; unmatched junction nucleotides: 5.

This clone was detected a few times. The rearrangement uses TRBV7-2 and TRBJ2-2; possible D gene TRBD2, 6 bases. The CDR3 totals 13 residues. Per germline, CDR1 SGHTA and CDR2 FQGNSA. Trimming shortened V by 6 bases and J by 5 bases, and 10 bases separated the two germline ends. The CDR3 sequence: CASRTGVTGELFF. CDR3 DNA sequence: TGTGCCAGCAGAACGGGGGTGACCGGGGAGCTGTTTTTT.

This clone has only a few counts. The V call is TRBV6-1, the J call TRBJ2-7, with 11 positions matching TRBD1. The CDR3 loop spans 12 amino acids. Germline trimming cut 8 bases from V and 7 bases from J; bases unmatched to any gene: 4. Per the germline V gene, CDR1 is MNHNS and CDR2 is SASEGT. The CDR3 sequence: CASGQGAREQYF. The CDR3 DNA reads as TGTGCCAGCGGACAGGGGGCTAGGGAGCAGTACTTC.